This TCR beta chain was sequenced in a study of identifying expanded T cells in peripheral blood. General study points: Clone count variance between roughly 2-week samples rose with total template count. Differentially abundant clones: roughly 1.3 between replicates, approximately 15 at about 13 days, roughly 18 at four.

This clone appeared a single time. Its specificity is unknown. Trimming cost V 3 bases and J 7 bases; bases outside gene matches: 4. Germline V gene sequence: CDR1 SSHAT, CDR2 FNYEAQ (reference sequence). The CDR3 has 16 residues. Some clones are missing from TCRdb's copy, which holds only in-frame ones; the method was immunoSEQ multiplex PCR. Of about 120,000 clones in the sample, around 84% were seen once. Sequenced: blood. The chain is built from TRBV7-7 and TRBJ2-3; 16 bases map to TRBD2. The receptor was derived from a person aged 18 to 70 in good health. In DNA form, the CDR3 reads TGTGCCAGCAGCTTGGGGACTAGCGGGGGGGCCAATACGCAGTATTTT. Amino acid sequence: CASSLGTSGGANTQYF.